This T cell receptor (beta chain) was documented in a study of tumor and adjacent non-tumor tissue in lung cancer. Study-level background: Each sample yielded around 4 million productive TCRbeta reads on average.

The library came from three nested PCR rounds adapted from ARM-PCR protocols. In TCRdb, the multiplex PCR reads were re-called with MiXCR into one record per CDR3 protein. The sample holds more than 85,000 distinct CDR3 sequences, about 80% seen once. General observations from the study: Tumor tissue had significantly higher TCR diversity than normal lung.

RNA was extracted from bulk tissue without any cell sorting. Germline V gene data show CDR1 as DFQATT and CDR2 as SNEGSKA (reference sequence). The CDR3 loop spans 16 amino acids. Trimming cost V 0 bases and J 3 bases, with 15 bases left between them. About this clonotype: Its target is not known.

The TCR originated in a man between 70 and 80 years old with non-small cell lung cancer. The specimen sequenced was lung tumor tissue. The genes are TRBV20-1 and TRBJ1-5; D gene unclear. CDR3 sequence reads: CSARDLRDYNNQPQHF. DNA for the CDR3: TGCAGTGCTAGAGATCTGAGAGACTATAACAATCAGCCCCAGCATTTT.